The next 2 T cell receptor beta chains were all read from a single sample in a study of read filtering for tumor transcriptome and immune sequencing. From roughly 390 ng of RNA, a library with molecular barcoded alpha/delta and beta/gamma adaptors was made. In TCRdb, the reads were re-called with MiXCR into one record per CDR3 protein. Of around 130,000 distinct CDR3 sequences in the sample, about 13% were seen once. The sample consisted of a population of CD138-negative cells sorted from bone marrow. Receptor source: a donor at least 40 years old with multiple myeloma.

This chain uses TRBV20-1 with TRBJ2-1; D gene unclear. This CDR3 is built from 11 residues. Germline V gene lookup returns CDR1 DFQATT and CDR2 SNEGSKA (reference sequence). The V end was cut by 6 bases, the J end by 15 bases, with 18 bases between. CDR3 sequence: CSARWTKPLFF. The CDR3 nucleotides read TGCAGTGCCCGATGGACCAAACCGTTGTTCTTC.

This clonotype was seen many times. The rearrangement uses TRBV13 and TRBJ2-3; perhaps D is TRBD1 or TRBD2 (6 bases each). Germline V lookup: CDR1 PRHDT, CDR2 FYEKMQ (reference sequence). CDR3 length equals 15 residues. Trimming removed 5 bases from V and 3 bases from J, with 15 bases in between. CDR3 in amino acids: CASSRRGLGTDTQYF. The CDR3 bases are TGTGCCAGCAGCCGGAGGGGGTTGGGAACAGATACGCAGTATTTT.